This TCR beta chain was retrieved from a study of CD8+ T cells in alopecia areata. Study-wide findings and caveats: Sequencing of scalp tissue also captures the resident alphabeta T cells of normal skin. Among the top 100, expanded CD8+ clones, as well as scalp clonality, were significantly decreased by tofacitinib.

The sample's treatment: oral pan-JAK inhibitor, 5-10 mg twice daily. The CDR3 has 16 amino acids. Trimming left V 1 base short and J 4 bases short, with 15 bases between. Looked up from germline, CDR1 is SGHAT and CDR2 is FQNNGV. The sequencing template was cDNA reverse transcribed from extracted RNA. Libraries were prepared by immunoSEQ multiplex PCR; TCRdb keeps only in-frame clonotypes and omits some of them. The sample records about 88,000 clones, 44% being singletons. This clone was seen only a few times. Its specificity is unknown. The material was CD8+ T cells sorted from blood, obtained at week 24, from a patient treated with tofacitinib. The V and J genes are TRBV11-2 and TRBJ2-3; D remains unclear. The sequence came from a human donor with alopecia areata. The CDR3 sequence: CASSLVLYTAPDTQYF. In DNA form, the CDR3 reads TGTGCCAGCAGCTTAGTTCTCTATACGGCCCCAGATACGCAGTATTTT.